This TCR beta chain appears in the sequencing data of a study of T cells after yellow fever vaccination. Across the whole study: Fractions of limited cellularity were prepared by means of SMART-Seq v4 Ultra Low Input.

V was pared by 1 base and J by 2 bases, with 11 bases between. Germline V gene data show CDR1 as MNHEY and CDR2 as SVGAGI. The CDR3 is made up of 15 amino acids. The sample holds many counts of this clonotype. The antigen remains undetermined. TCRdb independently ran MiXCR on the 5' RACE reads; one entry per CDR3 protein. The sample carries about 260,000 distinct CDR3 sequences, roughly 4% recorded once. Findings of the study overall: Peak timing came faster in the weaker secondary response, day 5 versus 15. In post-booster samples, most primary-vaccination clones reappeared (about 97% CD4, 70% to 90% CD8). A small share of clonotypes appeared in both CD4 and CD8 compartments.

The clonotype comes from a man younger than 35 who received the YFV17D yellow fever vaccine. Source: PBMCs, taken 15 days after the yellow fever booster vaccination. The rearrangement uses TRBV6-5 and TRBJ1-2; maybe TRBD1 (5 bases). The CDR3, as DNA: TGTGCCAGCAGTTACTTCGGGACCCGAAACTATGGCTACACCTTC. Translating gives CASSYFGTRNYGYTF.